The 29 T cell receptor beta chains presented below share a single source sample, sequenced in a study of glioma-infiltrating T cells. The iRepertoire nested amplicon-rescue multiplex PCR amplified TCR alpha and beta CDR3s from RNA. Using its own MiXCR run on the multiplex PCR reads, TCRdb lists one record per CDR3 protein. The data hold a few hundred thousand distinct CDR3 sequences, with roughly two fifths observed a single time. Sequenced sample: glioma tissue, nonneoplastic brain tissue, or PBMCs (not recorded which). Receptors were obtained from a human donor with low-grade glioma or glioblastoma, undergoing nonglioma brain surgery, or in good health (not recorded which).

A few counts support this clonotype. The chain employs TRBV18 and TRBJ2-1; 10 nucleotides line up with TRBD1. Germline CDR1 reads KGHSH; CDR2 reads LQKENI. J gave up 2 bases and V 6 bases, and 7 bases lay outside the gene matches. The CDR3 loop spans 16 amino acids. CDR3 sequence reads: CASSPPGTGAYNEQFF. Written as DNA, the CDR3 is TGTGCCAGCTCGCCGCCCGGGACAGGGGCCTACAATGAGCAGTTCTTC.

On this clonotype itself: A much larger clone differs from this one at a single base, so this may be a read error. V and J are TRBV7-6 and TRBJ1-5; D is possibly TRBD1 (6 bases). The germline CDR1 and CDR2 sequences are SGHVS and FNYEAQ. The CDR3 consists of 13 residues. V was trimmed by 5 bases and J by 9 bases, leaving 14 bases between them. The CDR3 is CASSEQGFRPQHF. CDR3 sequence (DNA): TGTGCCAGCAGCGAACAGGGTTTTCGGCCCCAGCATTTT. The whole variable domain, remainder taken from reference TRBV7-6 and TRBJ1-5, is GAGVSQSPRYKVTKRGQDVALRCDPISGHVSLYWYRQALGQGPEFLTYFNYEAQQDKSGLPNDRFSAERPEGSISTLTIQRTEQRDSAMYRCASSEQGFRPQHFGDGTRLSIL.

In DNA, the CDR3 is TGTGCCAGCAGTCCAGGGACTAGCGGGATTGGTGAGCAGTTCTTC. This codes for CASSPGTSGIGEQFF. The chain carries TRBV27 and TRBJ2-1; 13 bases are shared with TRBD2. Germline V gene data show CDR1 as MNHEY and CDR2 as SMNVEV (reference sequence). The CDR3 totals 15 residues. V lost 5 bases, J lost 9 bases, and 7 bases stayed unmatched.

The rearrangement links TRBV19 to TRBJ1-1; D is unclear. From germline, CDR1 is LNHDA and CDR2 SQIVND (reference sequence). The CDR3 has 13 amino acids. Trimming took 7 bases from V and 4 from J, leaving 13 bases between them. Written as DNA, the CDR3 is TGTGCCAGTATTACGGACCGGTCCACTGAAGCTTTCTTT. As protein: CASITDRSTEAFF.

Only a few counts were recorded for this clonotype. The chain uses TRBV11-2 and TRBJ2-3, with 11 nucleotides matching TRBD2. This CDR3 comprises 16 residues. With 4 bases clipped from V and 6 bases from J, the junction kept 9 bases outside the gene matches. From germline, CDR1 is SGHAT and CDR2 FQNNGV. CDR3: CASSSLAGGPSDTQYF. For the CDR3, the DNA is TGTGCCAGCAGCTCGTTAGCGGGAGGGCCATCTGATACGCAGTATTTT.

This clonotype was counted between two and nine times. CDR3 sequence (DNA): TGTGCCAGCAGCACCGACAGGGGCCGGTCCTACGAGCAGTACTTC. As protein: CASSTDRGRSYEQYF. The chain uses TRBV2 and TRBJ2-7, with TRBD1 identical over 8 bases. This CDR3 has 15 residues. The V gene end was trimmed by 6 bases and the J gene end by 1 base; junction bases not matched to a gene: 8. CDR1 SNHLY and CDR2 FYNNEI come from the germline V gene.

The J gene is TRBJ1-5, the V gene TRBV10-3; D not resolved. This CDR3 has 19 residues. The V end was cut by 0 bases, the J end by 2 bases, with 20 bases between. Germline V CDR1 and CDR2: ENHRY, SYGVKD. The CDR3: CAISESIVSLRRGNQPQHF. DNA for the CDR3: TGTGCCATCAGTGAGTCGATAGTCAGCCTCCGGCGGGGCAATCAGCCCCAGCATTTT.

This clonotype showed up just a few times. The rearrangement uses TRBV7-3 and TRBJ1-2; D is unresolved. Trimming stripped 4 bases from V and 2 bases from J, with 14 bases between. The germline gives CDR1 SGHTA, CDR2 FQGTGA. The length of the CDR3 is 15 residues. In DNA form, the CDR3 reads TGTGCCAGCAGCTCAACGGAAGAAACAAACTATGGCTACACCTTC. This sequence encodes CASSSTEETNYGYTF.

This sequence joins TRBV12-3 or TRBV12-4 and TRBJ2-3, with 7 bases identical to TRBD1. J was trimmed by 6 bases and V by 5 bases; bases with no gene match: 11. This CDR3 has 15 residues. CDR3 nucleotide sequence: TGTGCCAGCAGTCCAACCGGACAGGTACTGGATACGCAGTATTTT. The encoded protein is CASSPTGQVLDTQYF.

The chain couples TRBV7-8 to TRBJ2-5, with 15 bases that match TRBD2. Looked up from germline, CDR1 is SGHVS and CDR2 is FQNEAQ. The V segment lost 4 bases and the J segment 3 bases; nucleotides outside the gene matches: 3. CDR3 length: 16 residues. CDR3 residues: CASSSWTSGREETQYF. The CDR3 DNA reads TGTGCCAGCAGCTCGTGGACTAGCGGGAGGGAAGAGACCCAGTACTTC.

Comments on this clonotype: This could be a read error, since a much larger clone is one nucleotide away. The chain couples TRBV6-1 to TRBJ2-7; the match to TRBD1 covers 10 bases. CDR1 is MNHNS and CDR2 is SASEGT in the germline V gene. The CDR3 covers 15 residues. The CDR3 DNA reads TGTGCCAGCAGTGAAGGGACAGGGGGGATCTGGGAGCGGTACTTC. It is translated as CASSEGTGGIWERYF.

This clonotype was counted only a few times. The rearrangement uses TRBV4-3 and TRBJ2-7, with 10 bases aligning to TRBD2. Trimming took 1 base from V and 4 from J; bases not matched to a gene: 7. CDR1 and CDR2 from the germline V gene are LGHNA and YSLEER. The CDR3 loop spans 16 amino acids. This CDR3 reads CASSQGLAGGSYEQYF. The CDR3 region has the DNA TGCGCCAGCAGCCAAGGTTTAGCGGGAGGTTCGTACGAGCAGTACTTC.

This chain joins TRBV18 and TRBJ2-3; D is possibly TRBD1 (5 bases). The CDR3 has 16 residues. From germline, CDR1 is KGHSH and CDR2 LQKENI. Trimming shortened V by 3 bases and J by 2 bases, and 15 bases separated the two germline ends. The CDR3 reads CASSPPRAIATDTQYF. The CDR3 bases are TGTGCCAGCTCACCGCCCAGGGCAATCGCCACAGATACGCAGTATTTT.

V gene TRBV5-1 combines with J gene TRBJ2-1; tentatively, D is TRBD2 (5 bases). This CDR3 is built from 14 residues. Trimming stripped 0 bases from V and 8 bases from J, with 12 bases between. The germline CDR1 and CDR2 sequences are SGHRS and YFSETQ. This chain's CDR3 is CASSLGLNSDEQFF. In nucleotides, the CDR3 is TGCGCCAGCAGCTTGGGACTCAATAGCGATGAGCAGTTCTTC.

This clonotype has only one observation. This may be a read error: a much more frequent sequence differs by one nucleotide. The rearrangement joins TRBV6-1 to TRBJ2-3; TRBD2 is a possible D gene (6 bases). Germline CDR1 and CDR2: MNHNS and SASEGT. The CDR3 consists of 15 residues. CDR3 sequence (DNA): TGTGCCAGCAGCGATACCGGGACTGACACAGAAACGCAGTATTTT. Its translation is CASSDTGTDTETQYF.

Comments on this clonotype: One end of the junction fails to match germline, which may point to a read error. V usage is TRBV6-6 and J usage is TRBJ2-7; 7 nucleotides match TRBD1. There are 16 residues in the CDR3. From germline, CDR1 is MNHNY and CDR2 SVGAGI (reference sequence). In DNA, the CDR3 is TGTGCCGGCAGTCGTCAGACAGGGCCCCAAACGAATGGGCAGTACTTC. It translates to CAGSRQTGPQTNGQYF.

This clonotype turned up a few times. This chain connects TRBV4-3 to TRBJ1-2; D is possibly TRBD1 (5 bases). The CDR3 contains 15 residues. Trimming removed 0 bases at V and 2 bases at J, with 10 bases between. Germline V CDR1 and CDR2: LGHNA, YSLEER. The CDR3 loop reads CASSQESGRNYGYTF. The CDR3 DNA reads TGCGCCAGCAGCCAAGAGTCAGGGAGGAACTATGGCTACACCTTC.

This clonotype was picked up a small number of times. V gene TRBV18 combines with J gene TRBJ2-7; a weak D match, TRBD1 (5 bases). V lost 0 bases and J lost 5, with 11 bases in between. The CDR3 consists of 14 residues. Germline CDR1 is KGHSH and CDR2 is LQKENI. CDR3 nucleotide sequence: TGTGCCAGCTCACCACCGGGCAGGGCCCACGAGCAGTACTTC. It yields the protein CASSPPGRAHEQYF.

This clonotype was counted at least ten times. This chain joins TRBV15 and TRBJ2-1; D is possibly TRBD1 or TRBD2 (6 bases each). The V and J ends lost 4 bases and 9 bases respectively, with 10 bases between them. The germline V gene encodes CDR1 LNHNV and CDR2 YYDKDF (reference sequence). The CDR3 has 12 amino acids. The CDR3 loop reads CATSKGGVEQFF. The CDR3 bases are TGTGCCACCAGCAAGGGGGGAGTTGAGCAGTTCTTC. The full variable domain, its missing parts supplied by reference TRBV15 and TRBJ2-1, is DAMVIQNPRYQVTQFGKPVTLSCSQTLNHNVMYWYQQKSSQAPKLLFHYYDKDFNNEADTPDNFQSRRPNTSFCFLDIRSPGLGDTAMYLCATSKGGVEQFFGPGTRLTVL.

The chain recombines TRBV29-1 with TRBJ1-1; D not certain. Germline V gene sequence: CDR1 SQVTM, CDR2 ANQGSEA. The CDR3 extends over 10 amino acids. The V end was cut by 3 bases, the J end by 5 bases, with 4 bases between. CDR3 sequence (DNA): TGCAGCGTTGACGGTACTGAAGCTTTCTTT. Translated, it gives CSVDGTEAFF.

A few counts support this clonotype. The genes are TRBV30 and TRBJ2-7; D gene uncertain. Germline assignment: CDR1 GTSNPN and CDR2 SVGIG (reference sequence). Trimming took 2 bases from V and 0 from J, leaving 8 bases between them. The CDR3 consists of 13 residues. The CDR3 bases are TGTGCCTGGAGTCCCCGGTCCTCCTACGAGCAGTACTTC. Amino acids: CAWSPRSSYEQYF.

In regard to this clonotype: One end of the junction is discordant with germline, which a read error may explain. CDR3 amino acids: CASRSDNYNEKFF. As DNA, the CDR3 is TGTGCCAGCAGGTCGGACAACTACAATGAGAAGTTCTTC. The chain combines TRBV6-2 or TRBV6-3 with TRBJ2-1, with D possibly matching TRBD1 (5 bases). Germline CDR1 MNHEY, CDR2 SVGEGT. The CDR3 sequence is 13 residues long.

This clonotype was detected many times. The chain uses TRBV27 and TRBJ2-3; perhaps TRBD2 as D (6 bases). CDR3 length equals 16 residues. Germline-derived CDR1 and CDR2 are MNHEY and SMNVEV (reference sequence). The V gene lost 0 bases and the J gene lost 4 bases, with 14 bases spanning the gap. The CDR3 loop reads CASSLSWWEEADTQYF. Here the CDR3 DNA reads TGTGCCAGCAGTTTATCGTGGTGGGAGGAGGCAGATACGCAGTATTTT.

As to this clonotype: This may be a read error, as it is one base from a much larger clone. V and J are TRBV6-2 or TRBV6-3 and TRBJ2-1; weak D call: TRBD1 (6 bases). Looked up from germline, CDR1 is MNHEY and CDR2 is SVGEGT. The CDR3 totals 13 residues. The CDR3 DNA reads TGTGCCACCCGGACAGTAAGACACAATAAGCAGTTCTTC. Its protein product is CATRTVRHNKQFF.

In its sample, this clonotype was seen many times. The rearrangement joins TRBV6-1 to TRBJ1-1; D uncertain. With 10 bases removed from V and 5 bases from J, the gap between germline ends came to 17 bases. The CDR3 is 13 amino acids. The V gene's germline CDR1 is MNHNS and CDR2 SASEGT. The CDR3 sequence is CATTEDAWTEAFF. The CDR3, as DNA: TGTGCCACCACTGAGGACGCATGGACTGAAGCTTTCTTT.

This rearrangement joins TRBV2 to TRBJ2-7; TRBD2 aligns across 8 bases. The CDR3 is made up of 14 amino acids. CDR1 is SNHLY, CDR2 FYNNEI, per germline. V lost 10 bases, J lost 1 base, and 9 bases stayed unmatched. CDR3 region: CAISSSSGSYEQYF. The CDR3 DNA follows: TGTGCCATCAGCAGTTCTAGCGGGTCCTACGAGCAGTACTTC.

This chain links TRBV15 with TRBJ1-1; D gene uncertain. The CDR3 consists of 14 residues. V gave up 0 bases and J gave up 6 bases, with 11 bases separating them. Germline values: CDR1 LNHNV, CDR2 YYDKDF (reference sequence). In DNA form, the CDR3 reads TGTGCCACCAGCAGAGATTCCTTCCGGGCTGAAGCTTTCTTT. Translation: CATSRDSFRAEAFF.

A few counts support this clonotype. The rearrangement joins TRBV11-2 to TRBJ2-3; 9 nucleotides agree with TRBD2. Germline V gives CDR1 SGHAT, CDR2 FQNNGV. The ends lost 3 bases at V and 1 base at J; junction bases unmatched: 2. This CDR3 has 15 residues. The CDR3 region is CASSFLAGRTDTQYF. The CDR3 DNA is TGTGCCAGCAGCTTCCTAGCGGGACGCACAGATACGCAGTATTTT.

A word on this clonotype: The germline gene is not matched at one end of the junction; a read error may be the cause. The chain joins TRBV7-7 to TRBJ2-5; TRBD2 might be the D (5 bases). Per germline, CDR1 SSHAT and CDR2 FNYEAQ (reference sequence). The CDR3 loop spans 14 amino acids. CDR3 amino acids: CASSPRVSTGTQYF. In DNA form, the CDR3 reads TGTGCTAGCAGCCCCCGTGTTAGTACGGGAACCCAGTACTTC.